The 13 T cell receptor beta chains presented below share a single source sample, sequenced in a study of relationships among human T cell subsets. CD4+CD25+ regulatory T cells came from anti-CD25 bead selection of positively selected CD4+ cells. From mRNA, alpha and beta CDR3 regions were amplified using semiquantitative ARM-PCR. Tagged nested gene-specific primers were used first, then communal superprimers amplified exponentially. Each CDR3 protein is one row after TCRdb ran MiXCR on the multiplex PCR reads. The repertoire holds more than 13,000 distinct CDR3 sequences, with 60% as singletons. Sequences were obtained from Tregs sorted from blood. The receptors derive from a man aged 35-49 years in good health.

This rearrangement joins TRBV4-1 to TRBJ1-2; 8 bases are a match to TRBD1. Germline values: CDR1 MGHRA, CDR2 YSYEKL. V was clipped by 4 bases and J by 7 bases; unmatched bases: 2. CDR3 length: 12 amino acids. The CDR3 DNA reads TGCGCCAGCAGCCTTGGGACAGGTGGCTACACCTTC. Protein product: CASSLGTGGYTF.

The V gene is TRBV9, the J gene TRBJ2-3; 13 bases fit TRBD2. The CDR3 spans 17 residues. Germline-derived CDR1 and CDR2 are SGDLS and YYNGEE. V gave up 4 bases and J gave up 1 base; unmatched junction bases: 6. CDR3 sequence: CASSPRTSGRGTDTQYF. The CDR3 DNA is TGTGCCAGCAGCCCCCGGACTAGCGGGAGAGGCACAGATACGCAGTATTTT.

This clonotype is medium-sized in the sample. The gene calls are TRBV27 and TRBJ1-2; 7 positions agree with TRBD1. Germline loops: CDR1 MNHEY, CDR2 SMNVEV (reference sequence). The CDR3 loop spans 14 amino acids. Trimming cost V 7 bases and J 4 bases; bases outside gene matches: 9. The CDR3 reads CASTLQGSLYGYTF. The CDR3 bases are TGTGCCAGCACCCTACAGGGGTCCCTCTATGGCTACACCTTC.

This chain connects TRBV2 to TRBJ2-7, with 7 bases matching TRBD1. Germline CDR1 and CDR2: SNHLY and FYNNEI. The trim removed 5 bases at V and 6 bases at J, leaving 7 bases unmatched. The CDR3 sequence is 13 residues long. The CDR3 nucleotides read TGTGCCAGCAGTTACAGAACAGGGGCCGAGCAGTACTTC. It encodes CASSYRTGAEQYF.

Comments on this clonotype: This may come from a read error, since a much larger clone is one base off. J is TRBJ2-7 and V is TRBV6-6, with D unresolved. In germline, CDR1 is MNHNY, CDR2 SVGAGI (reference sequence). The V end was cut by 7 bases, the J end by 4 bases, with 23 bases between. CDR3 length: 16 residues. CDR3: CASTSGRPGVSYEQYF. The CDR3 DNA reads as TGTGCCAGCACCTCCGGCCGACCAGGCGTATCTTACGAGCAGTACTTC.

The V gene is TRBV20-1, the J gene TRBJ2-5; 8 nucleotides agree with TRBD2. The CDR3 loop spans 14 amino acids. Germline CDR1 is DFQATT and CDR2 is SNEGSKA (reference sequence). V trimming: 1 base; J trimming: 7 bases; junction bases outside the gene matches: 8. The CDR3 coding sequence is TGCAGTGCTAGAGGCATCGGACTAGCAGGGACCCAGTACTTC. It translates to CSARGIGLAGTQYF.

The CDR3, as DNA: TGCAGTGCTCGCTCCGAGGCCCGTCAGTATTTT. Its protein is CSARSEARQYF. The rearrangement uses TRBV20-1 and TRBJ2-3; D unresolved. Germline V gene lookup returns CDR1 DFQATT and CDR2 SNEGSKA (reference sequence). This CDR3 comprises 11 residues. Trimming pared 5 bases from V and 12 bases from J, leaving 15 bases between.

This chain links TRBV19 with TRBJ2-1; D may be TRBD2 (7 bases). This CDR3 contains 15 residues. Germline V gives CDR1 LNHDA, CDR2 SQIVND (reference sequence). The germline V and J ends were trimmed by 7 bases and 8 bases, with 21 bases remaining between them. CDR3 region: CASKGRGGGPHEQFF. The DNA of the CDR3 is TGTGCCAGTAAGGGCCGGGGAGGGGGGCCTCATGAGCAGTTCTTC. Combining the CDR3 with reference TRBV19 and TRBJ2-1 gives the whole variable domain DGGITQSPKYLFRKEGQNVTLSCEQNLNHDAMYWYRQDPGQGLRLIYYSQIVNDFQKGDIAEGYSVSREKKESFPLTVTSAQKNPTAFYLCASKGRGGGPHEQFFGPGTRLTVL.

The gene calls are TRBV11-2 and TRBJ2-5; possible D gene TRBD2, 5 bases. Deletions cut 6 bases from V and 4 bases from J, with 12 bases between. Germline CDR1 SGHAT, CDR2 FQNNGV. The CDR3 is 13 residues long. The chain's CDR3 is CASRAVGAETQYF. The CDR3 nucleotides read TGTGCCAGCAGAGCGGTCGGTGCAGAGACCCAGTACTTC.

V usage is TRBV11-2 and J usage is TRBJ2-7; TRBD2 matches at 12 bases. This CDR3 has 17 residues. V was pared by 5 bases and J by 3 bases, with 11 bases of the junction left unmatched. Germline loops: CDR1 SGHAT, CDR2 FQNNGV. CDR3 residues: CASSPHGLAGLFYEQYF. The CDR3 bases are TGTGCCAGCAGCCCCCACGGACTAGCGGGACTCTTCTACGAGCAGTACTTC.

The chain recombines TRBV28 with TRBJ2-7; no reliable D call. Trimming removed 5 bases from V and 0 bases from J, with 11 bases in between. CDR1 and CDR2 (germline): MDHEN, SYDVKM. The CDR3 runs to 14 residues. The CDR3 region has the DNA TGTGCCAGCAGTGCTCGGACGGTCTCCTACGAGCAGTACTTC. Its protein is CASSARTVSYEQYF.

In this sample, this clonotype turned up a few times. The chain employs TRBV5-1 and TRBJ2-3; D not resolved. In germline, CDR1 is SGHRS, CDR2 YFSETQ. The CDR3 is 14 amino acids. The V and J ends lost 0 bases and 1 base respectively, with 6 bases between them. This CDR3 reads CASSLAGGTDTQYF. The DNA of the CDR3 is TGCGCCAGCAGCTTGGCCGGAGGCACAGATACGCAGTATTTT.

This clonotype has just a few counts. CDR3 bases: TGTGCCAGCAGCTTAAGGAACGGCCAAGAGACCCAGTACTTC. Translating gives CASSLRNGQETQYF. This chain uses TRBV5-6 with TRBJ2-5; D remains unclear. The CDR3 runs 14 residues. The V end was cut by 2 bases, the J end by 1 base, with 9 bases between. The germline V gene encodes CDR1 SGHDT and CDR2 YYEEEE.